These 26 T cell receptor beta chains share one sample of origin, sequenced in a study of T cells in tuberculosis. Using immunoSEQ multiplex PCR, the repertoire was profiled, and TCRdb retains in-frame clones only, with some absent. The data show some 31,000 clones, more than 85% seen once. The sequencing input was PBMCs. All receptors derive from a donor under 30 with latent tuberculosis or without tuberculosis infection.

V is TRBV21-1 and J is TRBJ2-7; the DNA was not used to check the table's D call, TRBD2. TRBV21-1 is assigned pseudogene status. The CDR3 consists of 13 residues. The CDR3 here is CARAAEITYEQYF. Written as DNA, the CDR3 is TGTGCCAGAGCGGCTGAGATAACCTACGAGCAGTACTTC.

This chain uses TRBV4-1 with TRBJ1-2; the D gene is possibly TRBD1 (5 bases). Deletions cut 2 bases from V and 7 bases from J, with 14 bases between. The CDR3 has 14 amino acids. The germline V gene encodes CDR1 MGHRA and CDR2 YSYEKL. CDR3 protein: CASSQPTGIGGYTF. The CDR3 DNA follows: TGCGCCAGCAGCCAACCCACAGGAATAGGTGGCTACACCTTC.

V gene TRBV27 combines with J gene TRBJ2-7; 10 nucleotides agree with TRBD2. CDR3 length equals 15 residues. V dropped 2 bases and J dropped 3; count of bases not matched to a gene: 4. CDR1 is MNHEY and CDR2 is SMNVEV in the germline V gene (reference sequence). In DNA, the CDR3 is TGTGCCAGCAGTTTACGGTGGACTAGCGGCTACGAGCAGTACTTC. It encodes CASSLRWTSGYEQYF.

The chain has TRBV28 and TRBJ1-2; D is unresolved. The CDR3 is made up of 12 amino acids. In germline, CDR1 is MDHEN, CDR2 SYDVKM. Trimming took off 6 bases at V and 8 bases at J, with 13 bases between the two ends. DNA of the CDR3: TGTGCCAGCAGGGGTACTACGATAGGCTACACCTTC. This codes for CASRGTTIGYTF.

This clone was picked up one time. The chain links TRBV5-6 to TRBJ2-1, with 13 positions matching TRBD2. Trimming cost V 3 bases and J 9 bases; bases outside gene matches: 12. CDR1 SGHDT and CDR2 YYEEEE come from the germline V gene. This CDR3 is built from 17 residues. As DNA, the CDR3 is TGTGCCAGCAGCTCTGGGTGGACTAGCGGGGGATGGGGTGAGCAGTTCTTC. Translation gives CASSSGWTSGGWGEQFF.

The gene calls are TRBV2 and TRBJ1-2; weak D call: TRBD1 (5 bases). The germline CDR1 and CDR2 sequences are SNHLY and FYNNEI. Between the trimmed V and J ends, which lost 4 bases and 5 bases, there was a span of 11 bases. The CDR3 totals 13 residues. As DNA, the CDR3 is TGTGCCAGCAGTGGGACACCCCTGTATGGCTACACCTTC. The encoded protein is CASSGTPLYGYTF.

The rearrangement links TRBV5-4 to TRBJ2-6; D is perhaps TRBD1 (5 bases). The V gene's germline CDR1 is SGHNT and CDR2 YYREEE (reference sequence). CDR3 size: 16 residues. V dropped 1 base and J dropped 2 bases, with 10 bases sitting between them. Here the CDR3 DNA reads TGTGCCAGCAGCTTGTTTCAGGGCGCTGGGGCCAACGTCCTGACTTTC. This sequence encodes CASSLFQGAGANVLTF. Together with reference TRBV5-4 and TRBJ2-6, the CDR3 gives the full variable domain: ETGVTQSPTHLIKTRGQQVTLRCSSQSGHNTVSWYQQALGQGPQFIFQYYREEENGRGNFPPRFSGLQFPNYSSELNVNALELDDSALYLCASSLFQGAGANVLTFGAGSRLTVL.

The chain joins TRBV28 to TRBJ2-7, with TRBD2 identical over 7 bases. Germline V CDR1 and CDR2: MDHEN, SYDVKM. The CDR3 extends over 18 amino acids. The V segment lost 7 bases and the J segment 6 bases; nucleotides outside the gene matches: 24. The CDR3 DNA reads TGTGCCAGCACCCCCAGGACTAGAGGTTTAGGATTCCGGGCCGAGCAGTACTTC. Translated: CASTPRTRGLGFRAEQYF.

As concerns this clone: The junction shows a germline mismatch at one end, possibly a read error. CDR3 sequence reads: CASSPLSGQGMVF. In DNA, the CDR3 is TGTGCCAGCAGCCCACTCTCTGGTCAGGGGATGGTCTTT. The chain couples TRBV14 to TRBJ1-1; possibly TRBD1 for D (6 bases). The CDR3 consists of 13 residues. Germline CDR1 SGHDN, CDR2 FVKESK.

This chain links TRBV7-6 with TRBJ2-7; tentative D call: TRBD2 (5 bases). This CDR3 has 14 residues. V dropped 5 bases and J dropped 0 bases, with 11 bases sitting between them. Germline V lookup: CDR1 SGHVS, CDR2 FNYEAQ. The CDR3 spells CASSGPGNSYEQYF. CDR3 nucleotides: TGTGCCAGCAGCGGTCCGGGAAACTCCTACGAGCAGTACTTC.

The chain recombines TRBV5-1 with TRBJ2-5; no definite D call. CDR1 and CDR2 from the germline V gene are SGHRS and YFSETQ. V was pared by 2 bases and J by 3 bases, with 5 bases between. The CDR3 is 12 residues long. This CDR3 is CASSLTEETQYF. The DNA of the CDR3 is TGCGCCAGCAGCTTAACAGAAGAGACCCAGTACTTC.

The chain uses TRBV6-1 and TRBJ2-7, with D maybe TRBD2 (5 bases). Per germline, CDR1 MNHNS and CDR2 SASEGT. V was clipped by 0 bases and J by 6 bases, with 15 bases between them. The CDR3 totals 15 residues. The CDR3 reads CASSEAAGVIAEQYF. CDR3 DNA sequence: TGTGCCAGCAGTGAAGCCGCCGGGGTTATTGCCGAGCAGTACTTC.

The genes are TRBV7-7 and TRBJ2-1; D is possibly TRBD1 (6 bases). CDR1 is SSHAT, CDR2 FNYEAQ, per germline (reference sequence). Trimming took 2 bases from V and 2 from J, leaving 16 bases between them. This CDR3 has 17 amino acids. DNA for the CDR3: TGTGCCAGCAGCTTAAAGGGTTCAGGGGCTCCCTACAATGAGCAGTTCTTC. This encodes CASSLKGSGAPYNEQFF.

V usage is TRBV7-9 and J usage is TRBJ2-7; the D gene is possibly TRBD1 (6 bases). CDR1 and CDR2 from the germline V gene are SEHNR and FQNEAQ (reference sequence). This CDR3 region has 14 residues. V dropped 2 bases and J dropped 2 bases, with 10 bases sitting between them. For the CDR3, the DNA is TGTGCCAGCAGCTTATCTGAGGGGGCCTACGAGCAGTACTTC. Its translation: CASSLSEGAYEQYF.

The rearrangement links TRBV5-4 to TRBJ2-1; TRBD2 might be the D (5 bases). The germline CDR1 and CDR2 sequences are SGHNT and YYREEE (reference sequence). Trimming shortened V by 3 bases and J by 9 bases, and 7 bases separated the two germline ends. The CDR3 contains 11 residues. Here the CDR3 DNA reads TGTGCCAGCAGCTACGAGGGTGAGCAGTTCTTC. Translated: CASSYEGEQFF. The entire variable domain, with the rest obtained from reference TRBV5-4 and TRBJ2-1, is as follows: ETGVTQSPTHLIKTRGQQVTLRCSSQSGHNTVSWYQQALGQGPQFIFQYYREEENGRGNFPPRFSGLQFPNYSSELNVNALELDDSALYLCASSYEGEQFFGPGTRLTVL.

The gene calls are TRBV19 and TRBJ2-3, with 7 positions matching TRBD2. The V segment lost 6 bases and the J segment 0 bases; nucleotides outside the gene matches: 6. This CDR3 comprises 15 residues. Germline V gene lookup returns CDR1 LNHDA and CDR2 SQIVND (reference sequence). CDR3 in amino acids: CASSPTSVSTDTQYF. CDR3 bases: TGTGCCAGTAGCCCTACTAGCGTTAGCACAGATACGCAGTATTTT.

The gene calls are TRBV5-6 and TRBJ1-2, with 9 bases matching TRBD1. Germline CDR1 reads SGHDT; CDR2 reads YYEEEE. The CDR3 sequence is 15 residues long. Trimming removed 2 bases from V and 4 bases from J; junction bases left unmatched: 6. CDR3 loop: CASSLGGQGAYGYTF. The CDR3 nucleotides read TGTGCCAGCAGCTTAGGGGGACAGGGTGCCTATGGCTACACCTTC.

This sequence joins TRBV7-2 and TRBJ2-1, with a possible D match to TRBD2 (7 bases). The CDR3 consists of 13 residues. Germline V CDR1 and CDR2: SGHTA, FQGNSA. Between the trimmed V and J ends, which lost 5 bases and 7 bases, there was a span of 12 bases. CDR3 loop: CASSVRGGNEQFF. CDR3 nucleotide sequence: TGTGCCAGCAGCGTCAGGGGAGGGAATGAGCAGTTCTTC.

This chain connects TRBV4-3 to TRBJ1-1, with unresolved D. This CDR3 comprises 15 residues. V lost 0 bases, J lost 1 base, and 9 bases lay in between. Germline V lookup: CDR1 LGHNA, CDR2 YSLEER. The CDR3 protein is CASSQELSGNTEAFF. CDR3 nucleotide sequence: TGCGCCAGCAGCCAAGAATTGTCGGGGAACACTGAAGCTTTCTTT.

The gene calls are TRBV4-2 and TRBJ2-7; TRBD1 aligns across 7 bases. The CDR3 sequence is 13 residues long. The ends lost 2 bases at V and 4 bases at J; junction bases unmatched: 2. Germline loops: CDR1 LGHNA, CDR2 YNFKEQ. The chain's CDR3 is CASSQRQGYEQYF. As DNA, the CDR3 is TGTGCCAGCAGCCAAAGACAGGGATACGAGCAGTACTTC.

The chain links TRBV7-3 to TRBJ1-2, with no clear D. CDR3 length equals 16 residues. Germline V gene sequence: CDR1 SGHTA, CDR2 FQGTGA. V lost 4 bases and J lost 8, with 23 bases in between. The CDR3 DNA is TGTGCCAGCAGCTCTCTACGGGAGAGACAATCCCGAGGCTACACCTTC. Protein product: CASSSLRERQSRGYTF.

This clone appeared once. This chain connects TRBV4-2 to TRBJ2-3; a possible D gene is TRBD2 (7 bases). The CDR3 covers 14 residues. Per the germline V gene, CDR1 is LGHNA and CDR2 is YNFKEQ. The V and J ends lost 4 bases and 5 bases respectively, with 13 bases between them. In DNA, the CDR3 is TGTGCCAGCAGCCGAGGGGGGGCAGGAGATACGCAGTATTTT. Amino acid sequence: CASSRGGAGDTQYF.

The CDR3: CASTPGRVPYEQYF. The CDR3, as DNA: TGTGCCAGCACCCCCGGCAGGGTTCCGTACGAGCAGTACTTC. J is TRBJ2-7 and V is TRBV9; possibly TRBD1 for D (5 bases). Trimming cost V 6 bases and J 4 bases, with 17 bases left between them. The germline V gene encodes CDR1 SGDLS and CDR2 YYNGEE. This CDR3 region has 14 residues.

CDR3 sequence reads: CASTLGREAFF. The CDR3 bases are TGTGCCAGCACCTTGGGCAGGGAAGCTTTCTTT. The chain uses TRBV19 and TRBJ1-1; D unresolved. The CDR3 has 11 residues. The germline V and J ends were trimmed by 9 bases and 8 bases, with 13 bases remaining between them. Germline lookup yields CDR1 LNHDA and CDR2 SQIVND (reference sequence). Complete variable domain (other parts from reference TRBV19 and TRBJ1-1): DGGITQSPKYLFRKEGQNVTLSCEQNLNHDAMYWYRQDPGQGLRLIYYSQIVNDFQKGDIAEGYSVSREKKESFPLTVTSAQKNPTAFYLCASTLGREAFFGQGTRLTVV.

The J gene is TRBJ1-5, the V gene TRBV28, with no clear D. Germline CDR1 reads MDHEN; CDR2 reads SYDVKM. The V and J ends lost 5 bases and 0 bases respectively, with 8 bases between them. The CDR3 is 14 residues long. The CDR3 sequence: CASSPGLSNQPQHF. CDR3 coding DNA: TGTGCCAGCAGTCCGGGTCTTAGCAATCAGCCCCAGCATTTT. Full variable domain (outside the CDR3, taken from reference TRBV28 and TRBJ1-5): DVKVTQSSRYLVKRTGEKVFLECVQDMDHENMFWYRQDPGLGLRLIYFSYDVKMKEKGDIPEGYSVSREKKERFSLILESASTNQTSMYLCASSPGLSNQPQHFGDGTRLSIL.

The rearrangement links TRBV6-4 to TRBJ2-1, with a tentative D call TRBD2 (6 bases). V gave up 6 bases and J gave up 4 bases, with 10 bases separating them. This CDR3 contains 13 residues. The germline V gene has CDR1 MRHNA and CDR2 SNTAGT. The CDR3 DNA reads as TGTGCCAGCAGGGATAGCGGATACAATGAGCAGTTCTTC. Its protein is CASRDSGYNEQFF.